This T cell receptor beta chain was observed in a study of shared clonotypes between healthy human individuals. In regard to this clone: Its antigen is unknown. Other DNA sequences of this sample code for an identical CDR3.

Study outcomes and limitations: Compared with memory subsets, naive subsets generally had larger estimated richness.

Data came from immunoSEQ multiplex PCR; TCRdb stores just in-frame clones and leaves some out. The profile shows fewer than 1.8 million clones, approximately 98.5% of them singletons. Per the germline V gene, CDR1 is KGHSH and CDR2 is LQKENI. The CDR3 sequence is 15 residues long. V lost 3 bases and J 0 bases, leaving 9 bases between the germline ends. The origin of this receptor is a young man in good health. Sequencing was done on a sample of naive CD4+ T cells sorted from blood. As for subset: CD45RA+ positively selected. The chain employs TRBV18 and TRBJ1-3; D uncertain. CDR3 DNA: TGTGCCAGCTCACCGGGTGGGAACTCTGGAAACACCATATATTTT. Amino acid sequence: CASSPGGNSGNTIYF.